The 5 T cell receptor beta chains presented below share a single source sample, sequenced in a study of beta chain features in type 1 diabetes. General study points: Researchers report that Type 1 diabetes patients had moderately but significantly shorter TCRB CDR3s across all four CD4+ subsets.

Of the isolated RNA, all was reverse transcribed, and so the sequenced material was expressed TCRB transcripts. The data were produced by immunoSEQ multiplex PCR, yet TCRdb's version contains in-frame clones alone and is incomplete. The sample carries approximately 46,000 clones, around 40% recorded once. Antigen specificity for these receptors is unknown. Sequencing was performed on stem cell memory CD4+ T cells from blood. The source of these receptors is a man aged 30 to 39 with type 1 diabetes.

This CDR3 is CASSVTSGGDTQYF. The CDR3 bases are TGTGCCAGCAGCGTGACTAGCGGAGGGGATACGCAGTATTTT. The V call is TRBV9, the J call TRBJ2-3, with 9 positions matching TRBD2. This CDR3 is built from 14 residues. V trimming: 2 bases; J trimming: 6 bases; junction bases outside the gene matches: 4. Per the germline V gene, CDR1 is SGDLS and CDR2 is YYNGEE.

This clone was detected a few times. The genes are TRBV18 and TRBJ2-1; TRBD2 matches 14 bases. This CDR3 is 17 amino acids long. The V gene end was trimmed by 3 bases and the J gene end by 3 bases; junction bases not matched to a gene: 4. Germline lookup yields CDR1 KGHSH and CDR2 LQKENI. The CDR3 DNA sequence: TGTGCCAGCTCACCGGGACTAGCGGGAGCGCGCTACAATGAGCAGTTCTTC. Amino acids: CASSPGLAGARYNEQFF. The full variable domain, its missing parts supplied by reference TRBV18 and TRBJ2-1, is NAGVMQNPRHLVRRRGQEARLRCSPMKGHSHVYWYRQLPEEGLKFMVYLQKENIIDESGMPKERFSAEFPKEGPSILRIQQVVRGDSAAYFCASSPGLAGARYNEQFFGPGTRLTVL.

This chain uses TRBV5-1 with TRBJ1-5; D uncertain. The CDR3 has 13 amino acids. V was pared by 0 bases and J by 3 bases, with 4 bases between. Germline assignment: CDR1 SGHRS and CDR2 YFSETQ. CDR3 DNA sequence: TGCGCCAGCAGCTTGGCCGTCAATCAGCCCCAGCATTTT. Protein product: CASSLAVNQPQHF.

This sequence joins TRBV5-1 and TRBJ2-7; perhaps TRBD2 as D (6 bases). CDR3 length: 13 residues. CDR1 SGHRS and CDR2 YFSETQ come from the germline V gene. V lost 1 base and J lost 6, with 11 bases in between. The CDR3 protein is CASSLSGLGEQYF. The CDR3 DNA follows: TGCGCCAGCAGCTTGAGCGGGCTCGGCGAGCAGTACTTC.

This clone was found a few times. The rearrangement uses TRBV4-2 and TRBJ2-7; 12 bases align to TRBD1. This CDR3 has 16 residues. From germline, CDR1 is LGHNA and CDR2 YNFKEQ. Losses at the gene ends were 0 bases for V and 7 bases for J; bases not matched to a gene: 7. This CDR3 reads CASSQDRGQGAGEQYF. In DNA form, the CDR3 reads TGTGCCAGCAGCCAAGATAGGGGACAGGGGGCGGGTGAGCAGTACTTC.